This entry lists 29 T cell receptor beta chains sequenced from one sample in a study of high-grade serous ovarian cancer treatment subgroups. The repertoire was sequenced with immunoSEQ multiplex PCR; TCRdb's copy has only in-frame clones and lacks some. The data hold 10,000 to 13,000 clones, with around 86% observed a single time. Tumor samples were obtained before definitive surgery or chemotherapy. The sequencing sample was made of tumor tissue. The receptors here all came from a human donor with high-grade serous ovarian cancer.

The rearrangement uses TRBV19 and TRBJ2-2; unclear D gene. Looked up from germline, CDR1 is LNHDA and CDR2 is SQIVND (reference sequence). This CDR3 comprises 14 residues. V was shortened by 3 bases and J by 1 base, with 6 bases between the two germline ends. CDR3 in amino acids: CASSIGKNTGELFF. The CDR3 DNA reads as TGTGCCAGTAGTATTGGGAAGAACACCGGGGAGCTGTTTTTT. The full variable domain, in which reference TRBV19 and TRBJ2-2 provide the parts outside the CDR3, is DGGITQSPKYLFRKEGQNVTLSCEQNLNHDAMYWYRQDPGQGLRLIYYSQIVNDFQKGDIAEGYSVSREKKESFPLTVTSAQKNPTAFYLCASSIGKNTGELFFGEGSRLTVL.

CDR3: CASMGGKLRDIQYF. CDR3 nucleotides: TGTGCCAGCATGGGCGGGAAGCTGAGAGACATTCAGTACTTC. The chain combines TRBV28 with TRBJ2-4; maybe TRBD2 (6 bases). The CDR3 totals 14 residues. V lost 7 bases and J 8 bases, leaving 18 bases between the germline ends. Germline loops: CDR1 MDHEN, CDR2 SYDVKM.

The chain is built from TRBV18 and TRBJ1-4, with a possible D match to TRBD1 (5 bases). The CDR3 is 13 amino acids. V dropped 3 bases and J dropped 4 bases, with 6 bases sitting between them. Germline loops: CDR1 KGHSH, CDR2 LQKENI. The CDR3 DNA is TGTGCCAGCTCACCGACAGATAATGAAAAACTGTTTTTT. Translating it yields CASSPTDNEKLFF.

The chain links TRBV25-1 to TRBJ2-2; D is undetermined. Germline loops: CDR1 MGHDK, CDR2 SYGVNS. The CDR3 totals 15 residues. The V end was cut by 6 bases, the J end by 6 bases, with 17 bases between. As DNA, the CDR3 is TGTGCCAGCAGCGGAACATTAGTGGGCCCCGGGGAGCTGTTTTTT. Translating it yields CASSGTLVGPGELFF.

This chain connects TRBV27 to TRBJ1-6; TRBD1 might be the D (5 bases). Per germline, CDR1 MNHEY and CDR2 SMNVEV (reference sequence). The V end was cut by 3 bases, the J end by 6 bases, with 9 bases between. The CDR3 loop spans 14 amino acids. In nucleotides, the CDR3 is TGTGCCAGCAGTTTTCGGGGCCCTAATTCACCCCTCCACTTT. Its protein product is CASSFRGPNSPLHF.

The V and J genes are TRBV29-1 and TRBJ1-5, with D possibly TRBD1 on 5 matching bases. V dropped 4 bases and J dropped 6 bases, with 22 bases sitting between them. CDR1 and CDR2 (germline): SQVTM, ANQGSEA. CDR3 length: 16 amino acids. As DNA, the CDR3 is TGCAGCGTTGCAACTTCTGGGGGGTCTACGGGTCAGCCCCAGCATTTT. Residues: CSVATSGGSTGQPQHF.

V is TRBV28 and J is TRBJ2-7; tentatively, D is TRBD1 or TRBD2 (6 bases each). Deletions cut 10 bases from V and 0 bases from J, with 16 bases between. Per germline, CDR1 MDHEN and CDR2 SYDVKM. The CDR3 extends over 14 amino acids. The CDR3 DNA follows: TGTGCCACCACCGGCGGGACAAGCTCCTACGAGCAGTACTTC. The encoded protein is CATTGGTSSYEQYF.

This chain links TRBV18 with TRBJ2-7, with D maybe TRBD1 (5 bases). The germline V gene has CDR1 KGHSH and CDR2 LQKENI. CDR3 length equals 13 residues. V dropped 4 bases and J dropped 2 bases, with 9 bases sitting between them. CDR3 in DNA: TGTGCCAGCTCACAGAGACAGCCCTACGAGCAGTACTTC. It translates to CASSQRQPYEQYF.

The chain's CDR3 is CASSLSTGARVRGYTF. The DNA of the CDR3 is TGTGCCAGCAGTTTAAGCACAGGGGCTAGGGTTAGGGGCTACACCTTC. The V gene is TRBV28, the J gene TRBJ1-2, with 7 bases identical to TRBD1. Germline values: CDR1 MDHEN, CDR2 SYDVKM. Trimming removed 2 bases from V and 8 bases from J; junction bases left unmatched: 14. The CDR3 has 16 amino acids.

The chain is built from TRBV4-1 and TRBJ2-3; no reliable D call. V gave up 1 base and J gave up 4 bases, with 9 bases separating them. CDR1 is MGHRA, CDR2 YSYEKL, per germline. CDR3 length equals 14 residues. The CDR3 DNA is TGCGCCAGCAGCCAAGCGGGTTGGGCAGATACGCAGTATTTT. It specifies CASSQAGWADTQYF.

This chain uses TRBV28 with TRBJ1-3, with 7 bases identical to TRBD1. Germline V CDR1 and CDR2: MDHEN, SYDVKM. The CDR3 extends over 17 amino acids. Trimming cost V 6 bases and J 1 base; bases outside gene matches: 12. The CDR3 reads CASRLSTGQLSGNTIYF. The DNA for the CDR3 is TGTGCCAGCAGACTTTCGACAGGGCAACTATCTGGAAACACCATATATTTT.

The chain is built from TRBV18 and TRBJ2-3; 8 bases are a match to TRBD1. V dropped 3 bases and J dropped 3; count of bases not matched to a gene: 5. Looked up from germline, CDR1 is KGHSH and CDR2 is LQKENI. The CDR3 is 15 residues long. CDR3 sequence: CASSPRTGITDTQYF. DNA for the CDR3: TGTGCCAGCTCACCGCGGACAGGGATTACAGATACGCAGTATTTT.

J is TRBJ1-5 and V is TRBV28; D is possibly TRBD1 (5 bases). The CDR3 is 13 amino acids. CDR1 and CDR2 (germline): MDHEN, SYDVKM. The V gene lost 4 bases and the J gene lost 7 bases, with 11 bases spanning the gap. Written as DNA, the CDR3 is TGTGCCAGCAGTTCGGGGGTTCGACAGCCCCAGCATTTT. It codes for CASSSGVRQPQHF.

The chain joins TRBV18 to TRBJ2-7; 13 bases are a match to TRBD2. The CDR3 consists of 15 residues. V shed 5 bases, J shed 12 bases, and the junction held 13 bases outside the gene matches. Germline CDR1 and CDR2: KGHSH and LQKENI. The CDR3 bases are TGTGCCAGCTCAACGGACGGGACTAGCGGGATTCAGGGGTACTTC. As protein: CASSTDGTSGIQGYF.

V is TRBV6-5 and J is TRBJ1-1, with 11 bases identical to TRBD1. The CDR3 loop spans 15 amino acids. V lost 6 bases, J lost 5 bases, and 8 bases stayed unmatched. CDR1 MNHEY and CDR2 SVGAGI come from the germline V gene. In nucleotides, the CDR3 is TGTGCCAGCAGAGGACAGGGGGCCGGTTCGACTGAAGCTTTCTTT. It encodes CASRGQGAGSTEAFF.

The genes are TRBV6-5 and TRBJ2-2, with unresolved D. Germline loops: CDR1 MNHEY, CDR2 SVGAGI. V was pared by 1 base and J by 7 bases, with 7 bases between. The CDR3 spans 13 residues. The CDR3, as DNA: TGTGCCAGCAGTTACTATCAGCACGGGGAGCTGTTTTTT. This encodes CASSYYQHGELFF.

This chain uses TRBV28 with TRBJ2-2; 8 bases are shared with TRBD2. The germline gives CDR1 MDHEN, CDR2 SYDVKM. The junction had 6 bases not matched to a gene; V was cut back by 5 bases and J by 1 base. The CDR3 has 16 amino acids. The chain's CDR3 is CASSRGAGGNTGELFF. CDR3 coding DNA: TGTGCCAGCAGTCGGGGGGCGGGAGGGAACACCGGGGAGCTGTTTTTT.

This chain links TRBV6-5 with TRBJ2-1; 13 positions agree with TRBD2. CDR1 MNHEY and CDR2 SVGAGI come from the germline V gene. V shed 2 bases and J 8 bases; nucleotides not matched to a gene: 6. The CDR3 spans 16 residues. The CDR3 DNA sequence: TGTGCCAGCAGTTACGCTGGACTAGCGGGAGCCCATGAGCAGTTCTTC. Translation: CASSYAGLAGAHEQFF.

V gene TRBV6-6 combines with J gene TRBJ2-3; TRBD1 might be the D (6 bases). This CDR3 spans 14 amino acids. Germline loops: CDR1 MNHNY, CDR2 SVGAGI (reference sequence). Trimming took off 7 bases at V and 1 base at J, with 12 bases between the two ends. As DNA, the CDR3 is TGTGCCAGCACGGGACATCTACGCACAGATACGCAGTATTTT. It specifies CASTGHLRTDTQYF.

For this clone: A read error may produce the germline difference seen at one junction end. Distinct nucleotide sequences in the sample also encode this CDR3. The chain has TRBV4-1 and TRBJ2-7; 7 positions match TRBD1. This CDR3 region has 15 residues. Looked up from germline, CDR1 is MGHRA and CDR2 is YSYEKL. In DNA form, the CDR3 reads TGCGCTAGCAGCCCAACCTCGGGGACAGACTACGAGCAGTACTTC. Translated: CASSPTSGTDYEQYF.

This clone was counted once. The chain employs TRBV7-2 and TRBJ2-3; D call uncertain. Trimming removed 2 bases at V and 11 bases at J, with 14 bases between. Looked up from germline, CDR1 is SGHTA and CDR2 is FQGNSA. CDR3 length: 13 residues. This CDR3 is CASSLMSGEKQYF. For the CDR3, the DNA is TGTGCCAGCAGCTTAATGTCGGGCGAGAAGCAGTATTTT.

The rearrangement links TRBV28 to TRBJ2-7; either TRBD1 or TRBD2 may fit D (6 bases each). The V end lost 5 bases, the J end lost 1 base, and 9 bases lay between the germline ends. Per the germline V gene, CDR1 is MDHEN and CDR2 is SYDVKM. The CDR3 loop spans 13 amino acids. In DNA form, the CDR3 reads TGTGCCAGCAGTATAGGGGGGTCCTACGAGCAGTACTTC. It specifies CASSIGGSYEQYF.

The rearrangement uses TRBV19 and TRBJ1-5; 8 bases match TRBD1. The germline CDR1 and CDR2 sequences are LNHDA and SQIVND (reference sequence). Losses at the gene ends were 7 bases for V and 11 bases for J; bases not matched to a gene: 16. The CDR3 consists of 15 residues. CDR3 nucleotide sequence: TGTGCCAGTAAAGTGGACAGGGTGGGCCGCTTGGCCCAGCATTTT. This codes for CASKVDRVGRLAQHF.

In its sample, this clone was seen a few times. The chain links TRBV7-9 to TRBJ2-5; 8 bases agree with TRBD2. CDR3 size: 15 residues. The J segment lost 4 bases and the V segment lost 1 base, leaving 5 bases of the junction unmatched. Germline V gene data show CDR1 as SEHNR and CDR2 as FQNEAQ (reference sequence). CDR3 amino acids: CASSLVGTSPETQYF. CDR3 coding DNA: TGTGCCAGCAGCTTAGTGGGGACTAGTCCAGAGACCCAGTACTTC.

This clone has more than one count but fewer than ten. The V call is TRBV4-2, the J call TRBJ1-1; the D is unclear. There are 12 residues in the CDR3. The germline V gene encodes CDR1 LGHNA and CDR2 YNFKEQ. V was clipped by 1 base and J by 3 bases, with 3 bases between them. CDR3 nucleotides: TGTGCCAGCAGCCAAGGGTACACTGAAGCTTTCTTT. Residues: CASSQGYTEAFF.

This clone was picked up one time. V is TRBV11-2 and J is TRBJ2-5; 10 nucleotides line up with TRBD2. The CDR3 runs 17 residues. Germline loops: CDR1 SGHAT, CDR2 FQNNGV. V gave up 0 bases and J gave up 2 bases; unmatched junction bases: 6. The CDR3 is CASSLDRLAGRQETQYF. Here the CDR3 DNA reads TGTGCCAGCAGCTTAGATCGACTAGCGGGCCGACAAGAGACCCAGTACTTC.

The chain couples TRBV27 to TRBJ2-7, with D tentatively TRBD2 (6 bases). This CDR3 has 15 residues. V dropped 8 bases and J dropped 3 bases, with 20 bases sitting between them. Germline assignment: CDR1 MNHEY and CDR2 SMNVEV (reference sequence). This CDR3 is CASAVGGVGSYEQYF. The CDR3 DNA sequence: TGTGCCAGCGCCGTAGGCGGGGTTGGTAGCTACGAGCAGTACTTC.

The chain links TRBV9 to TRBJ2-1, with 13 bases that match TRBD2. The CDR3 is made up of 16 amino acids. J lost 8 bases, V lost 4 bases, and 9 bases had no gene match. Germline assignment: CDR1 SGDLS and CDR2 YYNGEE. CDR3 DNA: TGTGCCAGCAGCACCCGGGGACTAGCGGGGAGCTATGAGCAGTTCTTC. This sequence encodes CASSTRGLAGSYEQFF. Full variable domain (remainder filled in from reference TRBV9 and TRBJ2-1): DSGVTQTPKHLITATGQRVTLRCSPRSGDLSVYWYQQSLDQGLQFLIQYYNGEERAKGNILERFSAQQFPDLHSELNLSSLELGDSALYFCASSTRGLAGSYEQFFGPGTRLTVL.

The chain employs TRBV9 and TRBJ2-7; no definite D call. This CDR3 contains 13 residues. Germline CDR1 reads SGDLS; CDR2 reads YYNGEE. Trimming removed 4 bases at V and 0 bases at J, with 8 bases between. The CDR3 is CASSRSPSYEQYF. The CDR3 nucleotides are TGTGCCAGCAGCCGCAGTCCCTCCTACGAGCAGTACTTC. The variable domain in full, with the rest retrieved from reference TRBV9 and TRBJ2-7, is DSGVTQTPKHLITATGQRVTLRCSPRSGDLSVYWYQQSLDQGLQFLIQYYNGEERAKGNILERFSAQQFPDLHSELNLSSLELGDSALYFCASSRSPSYEQYFGPGTRLTVT.